This is a list of T cell receptor beta chains from one sample in a study of T cells in Graves' hyperthyroidism and ophthalmopathy. MiXCR, applied by TCRdb to the multiplex PCR reads, yields one record per CDR3 protein. The repertoire holds hundreds of thousands of distinct CDR3 sequences, with around 39% as singletons. Sequenced sample: blood. The origin of the receptors is a man aged 18 to 30 with Graves' hyperthyroidism. Both conserved end residues are part of each CDR3. The D gene is left open where the match is weak. Not all rows give a size; the values are once, few, many and, for expanded clones, a class.

j_gene | d_gene | abundance | v_gene | CDR3aa | CDR3nt
TRBJ2-7 | TRBD1 | - | TRBV20-1 | CSAEYSGTAYEQYF | TGCAGTGCAGAATACTCCGGGACAGCCTACGAGCAGTACTTC
TRBJ1-4 | - | - | TRBV7-3 | CASSFQPGTYGEKLFF | TGTGCCAGCAGCTTCCAACCCGGGACCTACGGAGAAAAACTGTTTTTT
TRBJ2-7 | TRBD1 | - | TRBV7-8 | CASSFLDRARGEQYF | TGTGCCAGCAGCTTCCTAGACAGGGCTCGAGGCGAGCAGTACTTC
TRBJ2-5 | TRBD1 | - | TRBV20-1 | CSVQGAGETQYF | TGCAGTGTCCAGGGGGCAGGAGAGACCCAGTACTTC
TRBJ2-5 | - | many | TRBV7-2 | CASSFSTQETQYF | TGTGCCAGCAGCTTCAGTACCCAAGAGACCCAGTACTTC
TRBJ1-5 | - | many | TRBV2 | CASMASQQPQHF | TGTGCCAGCATGGCATCCCAACAGCCCCAGCATTTT
TRBJ2-2 | - | - | TRBV9 | CASSVFQEDTGELFF | TGTGCCAGCAGCGTATTCCAGGAGGACACCGGGGAGCTGTTTTTT
TRBJ1-3 | TRBD1 | - | TRBV10-3 | CAISGTGVAGNTIYF | TGTGCCATCAGTGGGACAGGGGTTGCAGGAAACACCATATATTTT
TRBJ1-6 | - | few | TRBV14 | CASSLSGEDSPLHF | TGTGCCAGCAGCCTTTCTGGCGAGGATTCACCCCTCCACTTT
TRBJ1-5 | TRBD1 | - | TRBV12-3/TRBV12-4 | CASSPGQGVQPHHF | TGTGCCAGCAGTCCCGGACAGGGGGTTCAGCCCCATCATTTT
TRBJ1-6 | - | - | TRBV7-2 | CASSPTGRSYNSPLHF | TGTGCCAGCAGTCCCACAGGGAGGTCCTATAATTCACCCCTCCACTTT
TRBJ2-1 | - | few | TRBV2 | CASSEGSVYNEQFF | TGTGCCAGCAGTGAAGGGTCCGTCTACAATGAGCAGTTCTTC
TRBJ1-1 | - | few | TRBV11-2 | CASRVIGGGEAFF | TGTGCCAGCAGAGTGATAGGAGGTGGTGAAGCTTTCTTT
TRBJ1-1 | - | - | TRBV20-1 | CSARDIKGDGTEAFF | TGCAGTGCTAGAGATATTAAAGGGGACGGAACTGAAGCTTTCTTT
TRBJ2-5 | TRBD2 | many | TRBV7-7 | CASRRRLAGGETQYF | TGTGCTAGCAGACGAAGACTAGCGGGGGGAGAGACCCAGTACTTC
TRBJ2-6 | - | many | TRBV20-1 | CSARKSGANVLTF | TGCAGTGCTCGGAAGTCTGGGGCCAACGTCCTGACTTTC
TRBJ1-5 | - | few | TRBV2 | CASSPPGGDQPQHF | TGTGCCAGCTCACCACCGGGGGGGGACCAGCCCCAGCATTTT
TRBJ1-5 | TRBD1 | few | TRBV19 | CASRGTGSSNQPQHF | TGTGCCAGTAGGGGGACAGGGAGTTCCAATCAGCCCCAGCATTTT
TRBJ2-5 | TRBD2 | few | TRBV15 | CATSPGGAGQETQYF | TGTGCCACCAGCCCCGGGGGAGCGGGACAAGAGACCCAGTACTTC
TRBJ1-1 | - | - | TRBV7-8 | CASRDWNTEAFF | TGTGCCAGCAGGGATTGGAACACTGAAGCTTTCTTT
TRBJ1-6 | TRBD1 | many | TRBV2 | CASSEGQPFSHSPLHF | TGTGCCAGCAGTGAGGGACAGCCTTTTTCCCATTCACCCCTCCACTTT
TRBJ1-5 | - | - | TRBV9 | CASSPASGGNQPQHF | TGTGCCAGCAGCCCTGCTAGCGGGGGGAATCAGCCCCAGCATTTT
TRBJ1-5 | - | many | TRBV7-2 | CASSLGVGLDALIQHF | TGTGCCAGCAGCTTAGGCGTAGGCTTGGACGCTCTCATCCAGCATTTT
TRBJ2-3 | TRBD1 | - | TRBV29-1 | CSDRQGPSTDTQYF | TGCAGCGATAGACAGGGGCCCTCCACAGATACGCAGTATTTT
TRBJ2-7 | - | many | TRBV7-2 | CASSPFWNYEQYF | TGTGCCAGCAGCCCCTTTTGGAACTACGAGCAGTACTTC
TRBJ1-2 | - | - | TRBV6-5 | CASSHRQGYGYTF | TGTGCCAGCAGTCATCGACAAGGCTATGGCTACACCTTC
TRBJ2-7 | TRBD2 | few | TRBV5-1 | CASSAGLAFSYEQYF | TGCGCCAGCAGCGCGGGACTAGCGTTCTCCTACGAGCAGTACTTC
TRBJ1-2 | - | - | TRBV12-3/TRBV12-4 | CASSSPLEGYTF | TGTGCCAGCAGTTCCCCCCTGGAGGGCTACACCTTC
TRBJ1-4 | - | - | TRBV12-3/TRBV12-4 | CASRKSDGATNEKLFF | TGTGCCAGCCGAAAGTCCGACGGAGCAACTAATGAAAAACTGTTTTTT
TRBJ1-2 | - | - | TRBV13 | CASSWTVSGYGYTF | TGTGCCAGCAGCTGGACAGTTTCAGGCTATGGCTACACCTTC
TRBJ1-5 | TRBD1 | - | TRBV29-1 | CSVVGQGLQHF | TGCAGCGTTGTAGGACAGGGACTCCAGCATTTT
TRBJ2-2 | - | - | TRBV10-3 | CAISGQTGELFF | TGTGCCATCAGCGGGCAGACCGGGGAGCTGTTTTTT
TRBJ2-7 | - | - | TRBV29-1 | CSVDFRRSGSEQYF | TGCAGCGTTGATTTCCGTAGGTCGGGTTCCGAGCAGTACTTC
TRBJ1-6 | - | many | TRBV13 | CASSSDPTSPLHF | TGTGCCAGCAGCTCGGACCCAACTTCACCCCTCCACTTT
TRBJ2-7 | TRBD2 | - | TRBV20-1 | CSASRTSGIYEQHF | TGCAGTGCTAGTAGGACTAGCGGGATCTACGAGCAGCACTTC
TRBJ2-2 | TRBD2 | - | TRBV19 | CASSRGRASGELFF | TGTGCCAGTAGTCGGGGGAGGGCGTCCGGGGAGCTGTTTTTT
TRBJ2-7 | TRBD2 | many | TRBV7-2 | CASSRRRGDYEQYF | TGTGCCAGCAGCCGGCGGCGGGGGGACTACGAGCAGTACTTC
TRBJ1-3 | - | many | TRBV6-5 | CASSPGSNTIYF | TGTGCCAGCAGCCCGGGATCGAACACCATATATTTT
TRBJ2-6 | - | many | TRBV7-9 | CASSLVFSGANVLTF | TGTGCCAGCAGTTTAGTCTTCTCTGGGGCCAACGTCCTGACTTTC
TRBJ2-2 | TRBD2 | - | TRBV29-1 | CSVAGAGAGELFF | TGCAGCGTAGCGGGGGCCGGTGCCGGGGAGCTGTTTTTT
TRBJ1-4 | - | - | TRBV6-1 | CASSDGAQGRGLEKLFF | TGTGCCAGCAGTGATGGGGCCCAGGGCCGGGGACTTGAAAAACTGTTTTTT
TRBJ1-1 | TRBD1 | - | TRBV3-1 | CASRGQPEAPEAFF | TGTGCCAGCAGGGGACAGCCCGAAGCACCTGAAGCTTTCTTT
TRBJ2-1 | - | - | TRBV2 | CASRGSPLEQFF | TGTGCCAGCAGGGGTAGCCCACTGGAGCAGTTCTTC
TRBJ2-5 | TRBD2 | - | TRBV7-8 | CASSQEGLAGQETQYF | TGTGCCAGCAGCCAAGAGGGACTAGCGGGGCAAGAGACCCAGTACTTC
TRBJ1-2 | TRBD1 | - | TRBV25-1 | CASSEGTGTNGYTF | TGTGCCAGCAGTGAAGGGACAGGGACCAATGGCTACACCTTC
TRBJ2-5 | - | - | TRBV13 | CASSLGENVRETQYF | TGTGCCAGCAGCTTAGGGGAGAACGTGCGGGAGACCCAGTACTTC
TRBJ2-7 | TRBD2 | - | TRBV7-3 | CASSSLPRRELAGFYEQYF | TGTGCCAGCAGCTCCCTACCCCGCCGGGAGCTAGCGGGGTTCTACGAGCAGTACTTC
TRBJ2-1 | - | - | TRBV2 | CASSPTGDNEQFF | TGTGCCAGCAGTCCTACCGGGGACAATGAGCAGTTCTTC
TRBJ2-7 | - | - | TRBV19 | CASSISLQGVYEQYF | TGTGCCAGTAGTATAAGTCTGCAAGGAGTATACGAGCAGTACTTC
TRBJ2-5 | TRBD1 | - | TRBV5-8 | CASSQMTGSETQYF | TGTGCCAGCAGCCAAATGACAGGGTCGGAGACCCAGTACTTC
TRBJ2-7 | TRBD1 | many | TRBV29-1 | CSVEGQAYEQYF | TGCAGCGTTGAGGGACAGGCCTACGAGCAGTACTTC
TRBJ1-1 | - | many | TRBV29-1 | CSVLWGAGNTEAFF | TGCAGCGTTCTCTGGGGGGCAGGGAACACTGAAGCTTTCTTT
TRBJ2-6 | - | many | TRBV6-1 | CASRGRSSGANVLTF | TGTGCCAGCAGAGGGCGGAGCTCTGGGGCCAACGTCCTGACTTTC
TRBJ1-2 | - | many | TRBV4-1 | CASSQEGLYGYTF | TGCGCCAGCAGCCAGGAAGGGCTCTATGGCTACACCTTC
TRBJ1-1 | - | - | TRBV11-2 | CASSLRSDASEAFF | TGTGCCAGCAGCTTAAGGTCTGACGCAAGTGAAGCTTTCTTT
TRBJ1-2 | - | few | TRBV6-1 | CASRDLLTYGYTF | TGTGCCAGCCGGGACCTACTCACCTATGGCTACACCTTC
TRBJ1-1 | TRBD1 | - | TRBV11-2 | CASSQDRDTMRSGAFF | TGTGCCAGCAGCCAGGACAGGGACACAATGCGTAGTGGAGCTTTCTTT
TRBJ2-7 | TRBD2 | - | TRBV20-1 | CSASSGRYYEQYF | TGCAGTGCTAGCAGCGGGAGGTACTACGAGCAGTACTTC
TRBJ2-7 | - | - | TRBV12-3/TRBV12-4 | CASNLVGLGYEQDF | TGTGCCAGCAACCTGGTAGGACTCGGATACGAGCAGGACTTC